The present TCR beta chain was sequenced within a study of shared clonotypes between healthy human individuals. Germline assignment: CDR1 SGHDN and CDR2 FVKESK. CDR3 length: 15 residues. V was trimmed by 0 bases and J by 5 bases, leaving 13 bases between them. Data came from immunoSEQ multiplex PCR; TCRdb stores just in-frame clones and leaves some out. This table has around 600,000 clones, around 97% appearing once. The sequence derives from a woman aged 25 to 39 in good health. Sequenced sample: naive CD4+ T cells sorted from blood. Subset denoted: CD45RA+ positively selected. This sequence joins TRBV14 and TRBJ2-5; the D gene is possibly TRBD2 (5 bases). CDR3 nucleotides: TGTGCCAGCAGCCAAGATTGGCTAGCTCGTGAGACCCAGTACTTC. Protein: CASSQDWLARETQYF.